This TCR beta chain emerged from a study of cytomegalovirus exposure and HLA in healthy donors. Study overall: Some 85 million unique TCRs from HLA-typed donors were held in an early data release. Findings and limits, study-wide: Certain indistinguishable V segments, among them TRBV6-2 and TRBV6-3, were excluded.

Samples came from healthy bone marrow donors. PCR involved 60 Vbeta and 13 Jbeta primers. Only in-frame clones appear in the TCRdb table, and some are missing; sequencing was by immunoSEQ multiplex PCR. The profile shows roughly 200,000 clones, roughly 86% of them singletons. There are 16 residues in the CDR3. Germline lookup yields CDR1 SGDLS and CDR2 YYNGEE. This clone was observed a single time. Its antigen is not known. A read error may account for a junction end that differs from germline. The same CDR3 also results from other DNA sequences found in this sample. The sequence was collected from a man in his forties in good health and CMV-seropositive. V gene TRBV9 combines with J gene TRBJ2-2, with a tentative D call TRBD1 (6 bases). The specimen sequenced was PBMCs. CDR3 amino acids: CASSGGQGPWTGELFF. The CDR3 region has the DNA TGTGCCAGCAGCGGTGGCCAGGGGCCCTGGACCGGGGAGCTGTTTTTC. Looking up the rest from reference TRBV9 and TRBJ2-2 gives the full variable domain: DSGVTQTPKHLITATGQRVTLRCSPRSGDLSVYWYQQSLDQGLQFLIQYYNGEERAKGNILERFSAQQFPDLHSELNLSSLELGDSALYFCASSGGQGPWTGELFFGEGSRLTVL.